The T cell receptor beta chain under discussion was sequenced for a study of blood T cells in healthy people across ages. The CDR3 runs 19 residues. A second about 6 to 12 cycle PCR used barcoded and J-beta primers. The template-switch adaptor was a 5' adaptor with 12 random nucleotides. It tagged each cDNA molecule. TCRdb passed the 5' RACE reads through MiXCR, listing each CDR3 protein once. The data hold hundreds of thousands of distinct CDR3 sequences, with approximately 52% observed a single time. This TCR was recovered from a woman of 80 years or more in good health. The chain uses TRBV21-1 and TRBJ2-6. TRBV21-1 is labeled a pseudogene. Specimen: blood. This CDR3 is CASSKADRRVRSGANVLTF. DNA for the CDR3: TGTGCCAGCAGCAAAGCGGATCGAAGGGTACGTTCTGGGGCCAACGTCCTGACTTTC.